This TCR beta chain came from a study of T cells in Graves' hyperthyroidism and ophthalmopathy. Diagnostic decisions used clinical symptoms, serum thyroxine and TRAb, thyroid ultrasound and orbital computed tomography. RNA transcripts yielded amplified TCR beta CDR3 regions. TCR CDR3 regions were first amplified by RT-PCR with HTBI primers. TCRdb processed the multiplex PCR reads anew with MiXCR; each CDR3 protein has one entry. This table holds approximately 380,000 distinct CDR3 sequences, approximately 17% found once. In this sample, this clonotype turned up a few times. V was pared by 6 bases and J by 3 bases, with 11 bases between. Germline CDR1 and CDR2: MNHNS and SASEGT. The CDR3 loop spans 13 amino acids.

This rearrangement joins TRBV6-1 to TRBJ1-1, with a possible D match to TRBD1 (5 bases). This TCR derives from a man aged 18 to 29 with Graves' ophthalmopathy. Sequenced input: blood. The CDR3 nucleotides are TGTGCCAGCAGCCCCCGGGGGGACACTGAAGCTTTCTTT. Its translation is CASSPRGDTEAFF.